These 16 T cell receptor beta chains share one sample of origin, sequenced in a study of neoadjuvant anti-PD-1 for oral cavity cancer. Assay used: immunoSEQ multiplex PCR; TCRdb lists only in-frame clones, some missing. The table shows approximately 67,000 clones, with around four fifths occurring only once. The sequencing here drew on PBMCs, taken before nivolumab (anti-PD-1) treatment. The source is a person aged 40 to 85 with oral cavity squamous cell carcinoma.

The chain uses TRBV11-3 and TRBJ2-3; D not certain. Germline CDR1 reads SGHNT; CDR2 reads YENEEA. The germline V and J ends were trimmed by 4 bases and 1 base, with 9 bases remaining between them. The CDR3 extends over 14 amino acids. The CDR3 region has the DNA TGTGCCAGCAGCTACGGAACGGGCACAGATACGCAGTATTTT. Its translation is CASSYGTGTDTQYF.

This clone was seen only once. This chain uses TRBV11-2 with TRBJ2-7; no clear D gene. Trimming removed 1 base at V and 0 bases at J, with 7 bases between. This CDR3 region has 14 residues. Per germline, CDR1 SGHAT and CDR2 FQNNGV. CDR3 coding DNA: TGTGCCAGCAGCTTAGGGGTTAGCTCCTACGAGCAGTACTTC. It translates to CASSLGVSSYEQYF.

The chain uses TRBV5-4 and TRBJ2-1, with 10 bases matching TRBD2. In germline, CDR1 is SGHNT, CDR2 YYREEE (reference sequence). CDR3 length equals 16 residues. Unmatched junction bases numbered 5, after V lost 3 bases and J lost 2 bases. As DNA, the CDR3 is TGTGCCAGCAGCTCCACAGCGGGAGGGCCCTACAATGAGCAGTTCTTC. Translation gives CASSSTAGGPYNEQFF. Together with reference TRBV5-4 and TRBJ2-1, the CDR3 gives the full variable domain: ETGVTQSPTHLIKTRGQQVTLRCSSQSGHNTVSWYQQALGQGPQFIFQYYREEENGRGNFPPRFSGLQFPNYSSELNVNALELDDSALYLCASSSTAGGPYNEQFFGPGTRLTVL.

A few counts support this clone. The rearrangement uses TRBV28 and TRBJ2-5; TRBD1 aligns across 8 bases. Losses at the gene ends were 3 bases for V and 4 bases for J; bases not matched to a gene: 10. Germline V gene data show CDR1 as MDHEN and CDR2 as SYDVKM. There are 16 residues in the CDR3. The CDR3 protein is CASSLSGGRGRETQYF. DNA for the CDR3: TGTGCCAGCAGTTTGTCCGGCGGCAGGGGGCGAGAGACCCAGTACTTC. The whole variable domain, remainder taken from reference TRBV28 and TRBJ2-5, is DVKVTQSSRYLVKRTGEKVFLECVQDMDHENMFWYRQDPGLGLRLIYFSYDVKMKEKGDIPEGYSVSREKKERFSLILESASTNQTSMYLCASSLSGGRGRETQYFGPGTRLLVL.

The table lists this clone with a count of one. The chain uses TRBV7-9 and TRBJ1-2; possibly TRBD1 for D (6 bases). The germline V gene has CDR1 SEHNR and CDR2 FQNEAQ (reference sequence). V gave up 5 bases and J gave up 6 bases, with 16 bases separating them. This CDR3 is built from 14 residues. The CDR3 DNA is TGTGCCAGCAGCCAAGCAGGACAGCTGGATGGCTACACCTTC. It is translated as CASSQAGQLDGYTF.

The chain is built from TRBV7-8 and TRBJ1-1; 7 nucleotides match TRBD1. The length of the CDR3 is 17 residues. V trimming: 0 bases; J trimming: 0 bases; junction bases outside the gene matches: 7. Germline CDR1 is SGHVS and CDR2 is FQNEAQ. As DNA, the CDR3 is TGTGCCAGCAGCTTAGCGCTCAGGGGGGGAATGAACACTGAAGCTTTCTTT. Protein: CASSLALRGGMNTEAFF.

The V and J genes are TRBV6-1 and TRBJ1-1, with D perhaps matching TRBD1 (6 bases). The CDR3 runs to 11 residues. CDR1 is MNHNS, CDR2 SASEGT, per germline. V was clipped by 4 bases and J by 8 bases, with 8 bases between them. The CDR3 here is CASSGQGEAFF. CDR3 sequence (DNA): TGTGCCAGCAGTGGTCAGGGGGAAGCTTTCTTT.

This chain links TRBV7-9 with TRBJ1-4; 9 nucleotides agree with TRBD1. V lost 4 bases, J lost 8 bases, and 5 bases stayed unmatched. Germline CDR1 reads SEHNR; CDR2 reads FQNEAQ (reference sequence). The CDR3 contains 14 residues. CDR3 amino acids: CASSSSGQGEKLFF. In nucleotides, the CDR3 is TGTGCCAGCAGCTCATCGGGACAGGGAGAAAAACTGTTTTTT.

The genes are TRBV2 and TRBJ2-2; 9 bases match TRBD1. The germline V gene has CDR1 SNHLY and CDR2 FYNNEI. The length of the CDR3 is 14 residues. Unmatched junction bases numbered 9, after V lost 11 bases and J lost 5 bases. CDR3 in DNA: TGTGCCTCCAGGACAGGGGAGGGAACCGGGGAGCTGTTTTTT. Translating gives CASRTGEGTGELFF.

The J gene is TRBJ2-2, the V gene TRBV9; 8 bases line up with TRBD2. From germline, CDR1 is SGDLS and CDR2 YYNGEE. V trimming: 0 bases; J trimming: 4 bases; junction bases outside the gene matches: 11. This CDR3 is built from 18 residues. DNA of the CDR3: TGTGCCAGCAGCGTAGCTCATGGCGGGGGGATCGTCACCGGGGAGCTGTTTTTT. This codes for CASSVAHGGGIVTGELFF.

The rearrangement links TRBV11-2 to TRBJ2-3; D may be TRBD1 (6 bases). Germline values: CDR1 SGHAT, CDR2 FQNNGV. The CDR3 length is 14 residues. V lost 5 bases, J lost 6 bases, and 15 bases lay in between. The CDR3 coding sequence is TGTGCCAGCAGCCACCGGGACACTAAGGATACGCAGTATTTT. Translating it yields CASSHRDTKDTQYF.

V and J are TRBV2 and TRBJ1-2; D gene uncertain. With 6 bases removed from V and 1 base from J, the gap between germline ends came to 6 bases. Per the germline V gene, CDR1 is SNHLY and CDR2 is FYNNEI. This CDR3 has 12 residues. CDR3: CASRDRNYGYTF. CDR3 DNA sequence: TGTGCCAGCAGGGACCGTAACTATGGCTACACCTTC.

The chain is built from TRBV12-5 and TRBJ2-3, with a possible D match to TRBD1 (6 bases). Trimming cost V 0 bases and J 0 bases, with 7 bases left between them. The CDR3 sequence is 15 residues long. Germline V gene sequence: CDR1 LGHNT, CDR2 FRNRAP. The CDR3 here is CASGLVTGSTDTQYF. The CDR3 DNA sequence: TGTGCTAGTGGTTTGGTTACAGGGAGCACAGATACGCAGTATTTT.

Regarding this clone: A read error may account for a junction end that differs from germline. This chain links TRBV5-1 with TRBJ2-7, with D tentatively TRBD1 or TRBD2 (5 bases each). In germline, CDR1 is SGHRS, CDR2 YFSETQ. This CDR3 spans 14 amino acids. CDR3 bases: TGCGCCAGCAGCCGAATCCCAGGCTGGGACGAGAGGAACTTC. Amino acid sequence: CASSRIPGWDERNF.

The genes are TRBV29-1 and TRBJ2-6, with 7 nucleotides matching TRBD1. Germline CDR1 and CDR2: SQVTM and ANQGSEA. The junction had 1 base not matched to a gene; V was cut back by 6 bases and J by 2 bases. This CDR3 comprises 13 residues. The DNA of the CDR3 is TGCAGCGTACAGGGGACTGGGGCCAACGTCCTGACTTTC. It yields the protein CSVQGTGANVLTF.

The chain recombines TRBV6-5 with TRBJ1-2; a weak D match, TRBD1 (5 bases). Germline CDR1 MNHEY, CDR2 SVGAGI. This CDR3 is 13 amino acids long. V was clipped by 8 bases and J by 5 bases, with 15 bases between them. DNA for the CDR3: TGTGCCAGCCTCCTCCCGGGGGGTTATGGCTACACCTTC. It specifies CASLLPGGYGYTF.